The source of this TCR beta chain is a study of STAT3 mutations in large granular lymphocyte leukemia. Study-wide points: Every T-cell large granular lymphocyte leukemia patient had at least one immunodominant TCR beta clonotype.

The CDR3 is 11 amino acids. Germline V lookup: CDR1 SQVTM, CDR2 ANQGSEA. V was trimmed by 6 bases and J by 9 bases, leaving 12 bases between them. As regards this clone: Antigen unknown.

Profiling relied on immunoSEQ multiplex PCR, and the TCRdb table lists in-frame clones only, not all of them. The sample has 2,000 to 3,000 clones, roughly 53% seen once. The TCR originated in a man between 60 and 75 years old with T-cell large granular lymphocyte leukemia. Some clones in this sample may be carry-over from other donors' samples. The genes are TRBV29-1 and TRBJ2-1; D may be TRBD2 (5 bases). The sample taken for sequencing was peripheral blood mononuclear cells. The CDR3 sequence is CSVRARGEQFF. The CDR3 DNA reads TGCAGCGTAAGGGCCCGGGGTGAGCAGTTCTTC.